The 27 T cell receptor beta chains in this list originate from one sample, sequenced in a study of cytomegalovirus exposure and HLA in healthy donors. 60 Vbeta and 13 Jbeta primers were used in PCR. TCRdb's table, derived via immunoSEQ multiplex PCR, lists solely in-frame clones and lacks some. The table lists around 58,000 clones, about three quarters of them singletons. Sequenced sample: PBMCs. These receptors were obtained from a male donor in good health and CMV-seropositive.

The chain combines TRBV5-1 with TRBJ2-2; TRBD2 is a possible D gene (6 bases). The CDR3 loop spans 16 amino acids. CDR1 SGHRS and CDR2 YFSETQ come from the germline V gene. Trimming removed 6 bases from V and 2 bases from J, with 17 bases in between. The CDR3 here is CASKEGLLSNTGELFF. The CDR3 DNA is TGCGCCAGCAAAGAGGGACTTCTATCCAACACCGGGGAGCTGTTTTTT.

The chain combines TRBV4-1 with TRBJ1-1, with D unclear. The CDR3 totals 16 residues. Germline lookup yields CDR1 MGHRA and CDR2 YSYEKL. The V and J ends lost 1 base and 1 base respectively, with 13 bases between them. DNA of the CDR3: TGCGCCAGCAGCCAAGGGGTGGAACAGCCGAACACTGAAGCTTTCTTT. Translating gives CASSQGVEQPNTEAFF.

Regarding this clone: This CDR3 is also generated by other DNA sequences in the sample. V and J are TRBV7-6 and TRBJ2-3; possibly TRBD1 for D (5 bases). The CDR3 runs 15 residues. V lost 0 bases and J lost 0, with 7 bases in between. Germline values: CDR1 SGHVS, CDR2 FNYEAQ. The CDR3 loop is CASSLAGASTDTQYF. The DNA for the CDR3 is TGTGCCAGCAGCTTAGCTGGGGCTAGCACAGATACGCAGTATTTT.

CDR3 region: CASSDRVGTDTQYF. The CDR3 DNA sequence: TGCGCCAGCAGCGACAGGGTGGGCACAGATACGCAGTATTTT. The V gene is TRBV5-1, the J gene TRBJ2-3; TRBD1 matches at 7 bases. The germline V gene encodes CDR1 SGHRS and CDR2 YFSETQ. The CDR3 covers 14 residues. V lost 4 bases and J lost 1; bases outside the gene matches: 3. Supplemented by reference TRBV5-1 and TRBJ2-3, the full variable domain reads KAGVTQTPRYLIKTRGQQVTLSCSPISGHRSVSWYQQTPGQGLQFLFEYFSETQRNKGNFPGRFSGRQFSNSRSEMNVSTLELGDSALYLCASSDRVGTDTQYFGPGTRLTVL.

This rearrangement joins TRBV19 to TRBJ1-6; TRBD1 agrees at 8 bases. The CDR3 sequence is 14 residues long. J gave up 10 bases and V 3 bases, and 5 bases lay outside the gene matches. Germline V gene data show CDR1 as LNHDA and CDR2 as SQIVND (reference sequence). Written as DNA, the CDR3 is TGTGCCAGTAGTATGGACAGGGTCAGGTCACCCCTCCACTTT. Residues: CASSMDRVRSPLHF. The variable domain in full, completed from reference TRBV19 and TRBJ1-6, reads DGGITQSPKYLFRKEGQNVTLSCEQNLNHDAMYWYRQDPGQGLRLIYYSQIVNDFQKGDIAEGYSVSREKKESFPLTVTSAQKNPTAFYLCASSMDRVRSPLHFGNGTRLTVT.

The table lists this clone with a few counts. The V gene is TRBV7-8, the J gene TRBJ1-5; possible D gene TRBD1, 6 bases. The CDR3 runs 15 residues. Germline CDR1 is SGHVS and CDR2 is FQNEAQ. Trimming removed 4 bases at V and 3 bases at J, with 13 bases between. The CDR3 region has the DNA TGTGCCAGCAGCTCTCCCCAGGGGCCCAATCAGCCCCAGCATTTT. This codes for CASSSPQGPNQPQHF.

J is TRBJ1-3 and V is TRBV6-4; weak D call: TRBD1 (6 bases). V was clipped by 0 bases and J by 3 bases, with 9 bases between them. The CDR3 covers 15 residues. Germline CDR1 MRHNA, CDR2 SNTAGT. CDR3 bases: TGTGCCAGCAGTGACTCAGGGGGATTTGGAAACACCATATATTTT. Its translation: CASSDSGGFGNTIYF.

V is TRBV7-2 and J is TRBJ1-1, with no clear D. Trimming pared 1 base from V and 5 bases from J, leaving 8 bases between. This CDR3 region has 13 residues. CDR1 is SGHTA, CDR2 FQGNSA, per germline. This CDR3 is CASSLGVRTEAFF. The CDR3 DNA sequence: TGTGCCAGCAGCTTAGGCGTGCGGACTGAAGCTTTCTTT.

J is TRBJ1-3 and V is TRBV7-2; 7 bases are a match to TRBD1. V dropped 6 bases and J dropped 6; count of bases not matched to a gene: 8. CDR3 size: 14 residues. Germline CDR1 SGHTA, CDR2 FQGNSA. The CDR3 loop is CASSFDRAENTIYF. The CDR3 DNA reads as TGTGCCAGCAGTTTCGACAGGGCGGAAAACACCATATATTTT.

This chain joins TRBV2 and TRBJ2-1, with 7 bases aligning to TRBD2. The CDR3 length is 17 residues. Germline CDR1 SNHLY, CDR2 FYNNEI. V trimming: 0 bases; J trimming: 4 bases; junction bases outside the gene matches: 9. The CDR3 protein is CASSEAAGLLLYNEQFF. CDR3 sequence (DNA): TGTGCCAGCAGTGAAGCAGCGGGACTCCTCCTATACAATGAGCAGTTCTTC.

V and J are TRBV5-1 and TRBJ2-1, with D perhaps TRBD2 (5 bases). The V gene lost 8 bases and the J gene lost 5 bases, with 11 bases spanning the gap. The CDR3 has 12 residues. The germline V gene encodes CDR1 SGHRS and CDR2 YFSETQ. The CDR3 DNA reads as TGCGCCAGTAGTAGCGTAGACAATGAGCAGTTCTTC. This encodes CASSSVDNEQFF.

The rearrangement links TRBV2 to TRBJ2-7; 8 nucleotides match TRBD2. Germline lookup yields CDR1 SNHLY and CDR2 FYNNEI. CDR3 length equals 15 residues. The trim removed 3 bases at V and 3 bases at J, leaving 7 bases unmatched. In DNA form, the CDR3 reads TGTGCCAGCAGTGACGGGGGGGGGCGTATCTACGAGCAGTACTTC. This codes for CASSDGGGRIYEQYF.

The chain recombines TRBV7-6 with TRBJ2-3; 7 bases map to TRBD2. V lost 0 bases to trimming and J lost 0 bases; unmatched junction nucleotides: 3. The CDR3 consists of 16 residues. Germline V lookup: CDR1 SGHVS, CDR2 FNYEAQ. The CDR3 sequence is CASSLASSGSTDTQYF. In nucleotides, the CDR3 is TGTGCCAGCAGCTTAGCGAGTAGCGGGAGCACAGATACGCAGTATTTT.

V gene TRBV6-1 combines with J gene TRBJ1-1; D possibly corresponds to TRBD1 (6 bases). Trimming removed 10 bases at V and 0 bases at J, with 18 bases between. Germline loops: CDR1 MNHNS, CDR2 SASEGT. CDR3 length: 15 residues. Written as DNA, the CDR3 is TGTGCCAACCAGCCGGGAGGGGGATTGAACACTGAAGCTTTCTTT. It translates to CANQPGGGLNTEAFF.

This rearrangement joins TRBV6-6 to TRBJ2-2; weak D call: TRBD1 (5 bases). The germline gives CDR1 MNHNY, CDR2 SVGAGI (reference sequence). CDR3 size: 15 residues. V shed 4 bases and J shed 4 bases, with 13 bases lying between them. In DNA, the CDR3 is TGTGCCAGCAGTTCCCCAGGGTCGAGCACCGGGGAGCTGTTTTTT. Protein product: CASSSPGSSTGELFF.

The chain has TRBV6-6 and TRBJ1-4; possibly TRBD1 for D (5 bases). Trimming took 4 bases from V and 6 from J, leaving 15 bases between them. This CDR3 has 15 residues. From germline, CDR1 is MNHNY and CDR2 SVGAGI (reference sequence). The CDR3 sequence: CASSLYEDTYEKLFF. In nucleotides, the CDR3 is TGTGCCAGCAGTTTATATGAGGACACTTATGAAAAACTGTTTTTT.

The rearrangement uses TRBV5-1 and TRBJ2-3; D may be TRBD2 (5 bases). Trimming left V 0 bases short and J 3 bases short, with 11 bases between. Looked up from germline, CDR1 is SGHRS and CDR2 is YFSETQ. The CDR3 is 15 residues long. The CDR3 here is CASSLALGSTDTQYF. Here the CDR3 DNA reads TGCGCCAGCAGCTTGGCCCTGGGGAGTACAGATACGCAGTATTTT.

The rearrangement uses TRBV4-3 and TRBJ1-2, with D unclear. This CDR3 comprises 12 residues. Trimming removed 3 bases from V and 4 bases from J, with 6 bases in between. CDR1 is LGHNA, CDR2 YSLEER, per germline. CDR3 nucleotide sequence: TGCGCCAGCAGCCACAGAAGCTATGGCTACACCTTC. It is translated as CASSHRSYGYTF.

The chain combines TRBV25-1 with TRBJ2-5; D remains unclear. Germline CDR1 and CDR2: MGHDK and SYGVNS. This CDR3 is 13 amino acids long. V gave up 3 bases and J gave up 0 bases, with 5 bases separating them. The CDR3 DNA follows: TGTGCCAGCAGTGACAGGAACCAAGAGACCCAGTACTTC. Translated, it gives CASSDRNQETQYF.

This clone came up a few times. The V gene is TRBV4-3, the J gene TRBJ2-7; TRBD2 matches 8 bases. Trimming removed 0 bases from V and 4 bases from J; junction bases left unmatched: 8. The CDR3 extends over 16 amino acids. Per the germline V gene, CDR1 is LGHNA and CDR2 is YSLEER. The CDR3 DNA sequence: TGCGCCAGCAGCCAAGATCCCAGCGGGGGCCCTTACGAGCAGTACTTC. Protein: CASSQDPSGGPYEQYF.

This clone was detected only a few times. The chain uses TRBV7-9 and TRBJ1-6, with D possibly TRBD1 on 6 matching bases. The CDR3 totals 17 residues. Deletions cut 5 bases from V and 0 bases from J, with 14 bases between. Germline lookup yields CDR1 SEHNR and CDR2 FQNEAQ (reference sequence). In DNA form, the CDR3 reads TGTGCCAGCAGCCCAGTCACAGGGTTCTCCTATAATTCACCCCTCCACTTT. As protein: CASSPVTGFSYNSPLHF.

This chain links TRBV19 with TRBJ1-4, with D perhaps matching TRBD1 (5 bases). The CDR3 totals 14 residues. Trimming removed 10 bases at V and 1 base at J, with 13 bases between. CDR1 is LNHDA, CDR2 SQIVND, per germline (reference sequence). In DNA, the CDR3 is TGTGCCACCCAGACCCAGGGAACTAATGAAAAACTGTTTTTT. Its translation: CATQTQGTNEKLFF.

This chain joins TRBV10-3 and TRBJ1-1, with TRBD1 identical over 8 bases. V shed 6 bases, J shed 7 bases, and the junction held 4 bases outside the gene matches. The CDR3 has 12 amino acids. Looked up from germline, CDR1 is ENHRY and CDR2 is SYGVKD. CDR3 nucleotides: TGTGCCATCAGGGGGACAGGAATTGAAGCTTTCTTT. Amino acid sequence: CAIRGTGIEAFF.

Here the CDR3 reads CASSGTGTGDRGYTF. The CDR3 DNA is TGTGCCAGCAGTGGCACCGGGACAGGGGATCGGGGCTACACCTTC. This chain joins TRBV28 and TRBJ1-2; 10 bases align to TRBD1. Trimming cost V 5 bases and J 8 bases; bases outside gene matches: 11. The CDR3 runs to 15 residues. Per germline, CDR1 MDHEN and CDR2 SYDVKM.

V gene TRBV7-9 combines with J gene TRBJ2-2; D unclear. V shed 0 bases and J shed 0 bases, with 5 bases lying between them. The CDR3 loop spans 15 amino acids. Germline values: CDR1 SEHNR, CDR2 FQNEAQ (reference sequence). DNA for the CDR3: TGTGCCAGCAGCTTAGCCAGTCCGAACACCGGGGAGCTGTTTTTT. It encodes CASSLASPNTGELFF.

The chain employs TRBV5-6 and TRBJ2-5, with 8 nucleotides matching TRBD1. This CDR3 comprises 16 residues. With V trimmed by 2 bases and J by 6 bases, 12 bases remained unmatched. Germline-derived CDR1 and CDR2 are SGHDT and YYEEEE. The DNA for the CDR3 is TGTGCCAGCAGCTTTTGGACAGGGTTCGATCAAAAGACCCAGTACTTC. This translates into CASSFWTGFDQKTQYF. Combining the CDR3 with reference TRBV5-6 and TRBJ2-5 gives the whole variable domain DAGVTQSPTHLIKTRGQQVTLRCSPKSGHDTVSWYQQALGQGPQFIFQYYEEEERQRGNFPDRFSGHQFPNYSSELNVNALLLGDSALYLCASSFWTGFDQKTQYFGPGTRLLVL.

The CDR3 DNA sequence: TGTGCCAGCAGTGCACAGGGTCGATACACTGAAGCTTTCTTT. Translated, it gives CASSAQGRYTEAFF. The chain carries TRBV6-5 and TRBJ1-1, with a possible D match to TRBD1 (6 bases). CDR1 MNHEY and CDR2 SVGAGI come from the germline V gene. The CDR3 length is 14 residues. V was shortened by 5 bases and J by 3 bases, with 13 bases between the two germline ends.